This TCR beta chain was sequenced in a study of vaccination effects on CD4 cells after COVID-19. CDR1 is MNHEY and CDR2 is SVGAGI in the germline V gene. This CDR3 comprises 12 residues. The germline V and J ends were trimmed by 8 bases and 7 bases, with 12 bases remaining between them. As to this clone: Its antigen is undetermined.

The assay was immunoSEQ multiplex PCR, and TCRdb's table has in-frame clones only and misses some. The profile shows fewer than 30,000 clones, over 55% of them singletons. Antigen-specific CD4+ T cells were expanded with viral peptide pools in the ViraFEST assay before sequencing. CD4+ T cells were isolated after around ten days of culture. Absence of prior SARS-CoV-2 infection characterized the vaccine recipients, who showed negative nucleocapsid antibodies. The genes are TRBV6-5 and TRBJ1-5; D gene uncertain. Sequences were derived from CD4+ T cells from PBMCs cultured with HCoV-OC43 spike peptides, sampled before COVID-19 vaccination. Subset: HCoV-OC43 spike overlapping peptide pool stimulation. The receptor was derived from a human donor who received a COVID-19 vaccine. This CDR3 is CASFSGVQPQHF. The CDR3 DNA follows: TGTGCCAGCTTCTCGGGAGTCCAGCCCCAGCATTTT.